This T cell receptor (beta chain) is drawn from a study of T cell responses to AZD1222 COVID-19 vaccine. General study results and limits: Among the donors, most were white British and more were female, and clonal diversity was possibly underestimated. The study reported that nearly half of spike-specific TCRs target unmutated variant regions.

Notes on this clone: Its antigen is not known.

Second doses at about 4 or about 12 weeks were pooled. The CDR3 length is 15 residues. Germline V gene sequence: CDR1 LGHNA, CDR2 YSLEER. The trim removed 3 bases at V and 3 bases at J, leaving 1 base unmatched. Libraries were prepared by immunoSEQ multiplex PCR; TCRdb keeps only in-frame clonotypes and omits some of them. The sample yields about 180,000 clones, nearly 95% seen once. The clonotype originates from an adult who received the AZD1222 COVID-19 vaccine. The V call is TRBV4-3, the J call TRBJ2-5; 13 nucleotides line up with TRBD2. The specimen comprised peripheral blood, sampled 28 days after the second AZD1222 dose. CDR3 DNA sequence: TGCGCCAGCAGCCACGGACTAGCGGGGGAAGAGACCCAGTACTTC. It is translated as CASSHGLAGEETQYF.